Below are 24 T cell receptor beta chains sequenced from a single sample in a study of naive and memory T cell subsets. The beta constant-region primer was an equimolar mix of two oligonucleotides covering TRBC1 and TRBC2. Ligated cDNA was amplified by four rounds of PCR with nested alpha and beta constant-region primers and SP2. TCRdb independently ran MiXCR on the UMI-ligation and nested PCR reads; one entry per CDR3 protein. The data contain under 150,000 distinct CDR3 sequences, 15% to 25% of them singletons. General observations from the study: Naive repertoires, especially CD8, held a few larger clonotypes, possibly memory cells re-expressing CD45RA.

Antigen specificity for these receptors is unknown. The specimen sequenced was naive CD8+ T cells from blood. The receptors come from a human donor in good health.

Only a few counts were recorded for this clonotype. This sequence joins TRBV28 and TRBJ2-1, with TRBD1 identical over 7 bases. The V gene's germline CDR1 is MDHEN and CDR2 SYDVKM. Germline trimming cut 1 base from V and 7 bases from J; bases unmatched to any gene: 10. The CDR3 runs 16 residues. The CDR3 here is CASSLFEGALRNEQFF. CDR3 nucleotide sequence: TGTGCCAGCAGTTTATTTGAGGGGGCGCTTCGTAATGAGCAGTTCTTC.

The chain employs TRBV28 and TRBJ1-1; D ambiguous. Germline lookup yields CDR1 MDHEN and CDR2 SYDVKM. The CDR3 contains 14 residues. V dropped 4 bases and J dropped 5 bases, with 14 bases sitting between them. DNA for the CDR3: TGTGCCAGCAGTTCCATAACTTCTGATACTGAAGCTTTCTTT. Translating it yields CASSSITSDTEAFF.

This clonotype was observed a few times. V usage is TRBV29-1 and J usage is TRBJ2-1; D is tentatively TRBD1 or TRBD2 (5 bases each). Germline CDR1 reads SQVTM; CDR2 reads ANQGSEA. This CDR3 has 14 residues. The ends were cut back, 5 bases at V and 2 bases at J, with 13 bases in the middle. CDR3 residues: CSVTIGTTYNEQFF. CDR3 in DNA: TGCAGCGTTACCATTGGGACGACCTACAATGAGCAGTTCTTC.

The J gene is TRBJ2-6, the V gene TRBV12-3 or TRBV12-4; weak D call: TRBD1 (5 bases). The CDR3 length is 20 residues. The ends were cut back, 5 bases at V and 0 bases at J, with 23 bases in the middle. The CDR3 bases are TGTGCCAGCAGTACGAGAACAGGTTGGCAGAAAAACTCTGGGGCCAACGTCCTGACTTTC. It codes for CASSTRTGWQKNSGANVLTF.

In its sample, this clonotype was seen a few times. The V and J genes are TRBV13 and TRBJ2-2; possible D gene TRBD2, 6 bases. Deletions cut 1 base from V and 7 bases from J, with 19 bases between. CDR1 and CDR2 from the germline V gene are PRHDT and FYEKMQ (reference sequence). The CDR3 contains 17 residues. The CDR3 DNA follows: TGTGCCAGCAGCTTAGTTACAACGGGAGTACGTGGCGGGGAGCTGTTTTTT. This translates into CASSLVTTGVRGGELFF.

The V gene is TRBV19, the J gene TRBJ1-1; D remains unclear. V was trimmed by 7 bases and J by 0 bases, leaving 9 bases between them. The V gene's germline CDR1 is LNHDA and CDR2 SQIVND (reference sequence). This CDR3 has 13 residues. CDR3 in DNA: TGTGCCAGTAAGGAGTCCATGAACACTGAAGCTTTCTTT. Its translation is CASKESMNTEAFF.

This clonotype occurred a few times. The CDR3 sequence: CASSVLDGTTNEKLFF. The CDR3 coding sequence is TGTGCCAGCAGTGTATTGGACGGTACAACTAATGAAAAACTGTTTTTT. The chain combines TRBV27 with TRBJ1-4, with D hard to call. This CDR3 has 16 amino acids. Germline CDR1 and CDR2: MNHEY and SMNVEV (reference sequence). Trimming removed 5 bases at V and 0 bases at J, with 13 bases between.

This clonotype was observed a few times. This chain uses TRBV12-3 or TRBV12-4 with TRBJ2-2; no clear D gene. The V and J ends lost 1 base and 0 bases respectively, with 6 bases between them. The CDR3 runs 15 residues. CDR3 region: CASSLERTNTGELFF. The CDR3 DNA reads TGTGCCAGCAGTTTAGAAAGGACGAACACCGGGGAGCTGTTTTTT.

The genes are TRBV7-9 and TRBJ2-3; D might be TRBD2 (6 bases). The V and J ends lost 5 bases and 0 bases respectively, with 27 bases between them. The CDR3 has 20 residues. CDR1 and CDR2 from the germline V gene are SEHNR and FQNEAQ (reference sequence). The CDR3 DNA reads TGTGCCAGCAGCCCACCACTTCGCAAATTAGCGGTTTCCAGCACAGATACGCAGTATTTT. Translation gives CASSPPLRKLAVSSTDTQYF.

The V gene is TRBV6-5, the J gene TRBJ1-1; perhaps TRBD1 as D (6 bases). Trimming shortened V by 0 bases and J by 6 bases, and 11 bases separated the two germline ends. The germline V gene has CDR1 MNHEY and CDR2 SVGAGI. The CDR3 runs to 14 residues. The CDR3 region has the DNA TGTGCCAGCAGTTACTCGCACAGGGATTCTGAAGCTTTCTTT. Translated: CASSYSHRDSEAFF.

The chain combines TRBV6-5 with TRBJ1-1, with D perhaps TRBD1 (5 bases). The CDR3 totals 15 residues. Germline CDR1 reads MNHEY; CDR2 reads SVGAGI. The V gene lost 0 bases and the J gene lost 10 bases, with 18 bases spanning the gap. CDR3 in amino acids: CASSYSPSIGGRAFF. Here the CDR3 DNA reads TGTGCCAGCAGTTACTCTCCATCGATCGGGGGAAGAGCTTTCTTT.

The CDR3 reads CASGNVGAEQYF. The CDR3 DNA sequence: TGTGCCAGCGGAAATGTGGGGGCCGAGCAGTACTTC. The chain is built from TRBV25-1 and TRBJ2-7; possibly TRBD1 for D (6 bases). Germline CDR1 MGHDK, CDR2 SYGVNS. The germline V and J ends were trimmed by 8 bases and 6 bases, with 14 bases remaining between them. This CDR3 contains 12 residues.

The gene calls are TRBV12-3 or TRBV12-4 and TRBJ2-1; TRBD1 matches at 9 bases. V gave up 4 bases and J gave up 7 bases; unmatched junction bases: 8. CDR3 length: 15 amino acids. The CDR3 loop is CASSSRQGGGNEQFF. The CDR3, as DNA: TGTGCCAGCAGTTCCAGACAGGGGGGCGGGAATGAGCAGTTCTTC.

This clonotype was picked up many times. A junction end diverges from the germline sequence, so it may reflect a read error. The rearrangement links TRBV4-1 to TRBJ2-7; D is unresolved. The CDR3 spans 12 residues. Germline CDR1 and CDR2: MGHRA and YSYEKL. The CDR3 DNA sequence: TGTGCCAGCAGTCATGACTCCTACGAGCAGTACTTC. Amino acids: CASSHDSYEQYF.

This clonotype was recorded a few times. The chain combines TRBV5-1 with TRBJ2-6, with 10 bases identical to TRBD1. V shed 4 bases and J 5 bases; nucleotides not matched to a gene: 12. CDR3 size: 18 residues. Per germline, CDR1 SGHRS and CDR2 YFSETQ. The CDR3 protein is CASSTTGTGAAWANVLTF. The CDR3 nucleotides read TGCGCCAGCAGCACTACCGGGACAGGGGCCGCCTGGGCCAACGTCCTGACTTTC.

This clonotype was seen more than once but under ten times. Germline and junction disagree at one end, which may indicate a read error. The CDR3 protein is CASGFGGAGNQPQHF. As DNA, the CDR3 is TGTGCCAGCGGTTTTGGGGGCGCGGGCAATCAGCCCCAGCATTTT. This sequence joins TRBV27 and TRBJ1-5; D might be TRBD1 (6 bases). CDR1 and CDR2 (germline): MNHEY, SMNVEV (reference sequence). This CDR3 region has 15 residues.

This clonotype was counted a few times. V usage is TRBV4-1 and J usage is TRBJ2-7; tentatively, D is TRBD2 (6 bases). Germline V CDR1 and CDR2: MGHRA, YSYEKL. CDR3 length: 16 amino acids. Trimming cost V 0 bases and J 2 bases, with 14 bases left between them. CDR3 bases: TGCGCCAGCAGCCAAGATGACGGGACTGACACCTACGAGCAGTACTTC. Its translation is CASSQDDGTDTYEQYF.

This clonotype was seen repeatedly, ten times or more. The genes are TRBV5-1 and TRBJ2-3; D is uncertain. V was cut by 3 bases and J by 3 bases, with 8 bases left in between. CDR3 length equals 13 residues. Looked up from germline, CDR1 is SGHRS and CDR2 is YFSETQ. CDR3 protein: CASSSPLTDTQYF. The DNA for the CDR3 is TGCGCCAGCAGCTCCCCACTTACAGATACGCAGTATTTT.

The V and J genes are TRBV20-1 and TRBJ2-7; a possible D gene is TRBD1 (6 bases). V was pared by 0 bases and J by 2 bases, with 11 bases between. Germline V gives CDR1 DFQATT, CDR2 SNEGSKA (reference sequence). The CDR3 spans 14 residues. CDR3 sequence reads: CSARDRGTPYEQYF. The CDR3 bases are TGCAGTGCTAGAGATAGGGGGACCCCCTACGAGCAGTACTTC.

V is TRBV28 and J is TRBJ2-7; 8 bases are shared with TRBD1. The CDR3 contains 14 residues. The V and J ends lost 6 bases and 2 bases, in that order; junction bases with no gene match: 6. Germline V gene data show CDR1 as MDHEN and CDR2 as SYDVKM. CDR3: CASRDRDRAYEQYF. The CDR3, as DNA: TGTGCCAGCAGGGACAGGGACAGAGCCTACGAGCAGTACTTC. The full variable domain, in which reference TRBV28 and TRBJ2-7 provide the parts outside the CDR3, is DVKVTQSSRYLVKRTGEKVFLECVQDMDHENMFWYRQDPGLGLRLIYFSYDVKMKEKGDIPEGYSVSREKKERFSLILESASTNQTSMYLCASRDRDRAYEQYFGPGTRLTVT.

The chain is built from TRBV5-1 and TRBJ2-2, with TRBD1 identical over 7 bases. Trimming at V came to 1 base and at J to 0 bases, leaving 9 bases not matched to a gene. This CDR3 is built from 18 residues. Germline CDR1 and CDR2: SGHRS and YFSETQ. CDR3 in DNA: TGCGCCAGCAGCTTGTGGTTACAGGGGACCCCGAACACCGGGGAGCTGTTTTTT. It codes for CASSLWLQGTPNTGELFF.

This clonotype was seen a few times. The genes are TRBV5-1 and TRBJ2-1, with D tentatively TRBD2 (6 bases). The CDR3 spans 15 residues. Germline CDR1 reads SGHRS; CDR2 reads YFSETQ. V shed 6 bases and J shed 8 bases, with 21 bases lying between them. CDR3 bases: TGCGCCAGCAACCCGAGGGAGGTCGGGCGGGATGAGCAGTTCTTC. It is translated as CASNPREVGRDEQFF.

This chain uses TRBV2 with TRBJ2-5, with 11 bases matching TRBD2. There are 16 residues in the CDR3. Losses at the gene ends were 4 bases for V and 4 bases for J; bases not matched to a gene: 8. Germline V gene lookup returns CDR1 SNHLY and CDR2 FYNNEI. In DNA form, the CDR3 reads TGTGCCAGCAGTGCGATTAGCGGGAGGGCCGGAGAGACCCAGTACTTC. This gives the protein CASSAISGRAGETQYF.

The chain recombines TRBV14 with TRBJ2-7; D might be TRBD1 or TRBD2, each matching 5 bases. The CDR3 length is 15 residues. Germline V gene sequence: CDR1 SGHDN, CDR2 FVKESK. The ends were cut back, 3 bases at V and 2 bases at J, with 14 bases in the middle. The CDR3 DNA follows: TGTGCCAGCAGCCAGAAGGGGACCAAAACCTACGAGCAGTACTTC. This sequence encodes CASSQKGTKTYEQYF. The full variable domain, completed using reference TRBV14 and TRBJ2-7, is EAGVTQFPSHSVIEKGQTVTLRCDPISGHDNLYWYRRVMGKEIKFLLHFVKESKQDESGMPNNRFLAERTGGTYSTLKVQPAELEDSGVYFCASSQKGTKTYEQYFGPGTRLTVT.